What follows is one T cell receptor beta chain and its context. The antigen is unknown. This record belongs to a study of CD8 T cells in ankylosing spondylitis. The trim removed 1 base at V and 9 bases at J, leaving 12 bases unmatched. CDR1 and CDR2 from the germline V gene are SGHTA and FQGTGA. CDR3 length equals 16 residues. One entry per CDR3 protein, called by TCRdb with MiXCR from the 5' RACE reads. This table has about 400,000 distinct CDR3 sequences, around 24% appearing once. Study findings and constraints: One TCR beta motif, made up of about 8 highly homologous variants, appeared characteristic of ankylosing spondylitis blood.

This rearrangement joins TRBV7-3 to TRBJ2-3; TRBD2 matches at 8 bases. Sequencing was done on a sample of blood, either unsorted or a sorted T cell fraction (not recorded which). The receptor's source is a male donor with ankylosing spondylitis. CDR3 bases: TGTGCCAGCAGCTTAAACGGCGGGAGGACCCAGGGGACGCAGTATTTT. Protein product: CASSLNGGRTQGTQYF.